The 23 T cell receptor beta chains below were found in one sample sequenced in a study of T cells after yellow fever vaccination. MiXCR was run by TCRdb on the 5' RACE reads, yielding one entry per CDR3 protein. The sample lists 340,000 or so distinct CDR3 sequences, around 12% occurring once. This material consisted of CD4+ T cells sorted from PBMCs, taken 15 days after the yellow fever booster vaccination. The source is a young man who received the YFV17D yellow fever vaccine.

The rearrangement joins TRBV5-1 to TRBJ2-7; TRBD2 might be the D (7 bases). The CDR3 is made up of 14 amino acids. V lost 4 bases and J 0 bases, leaving 11 bases between the germline ends. Germline V gene data show CDR1 as SGHRS and CDR2 as YFSETQ. For the CDR3, the DNA is TGCGCCAGCAGCCCCGGGGGGCTCTCCTACGAGCAGTACTTC. It specifies CASSPGGLSYEQYF.

Only a few counts were recorded for this clonotype. This chain uses TRBV18 with TRBJ1-6; no clear D. The germline V gene encodes CDR1 KGHSH and CDR2 LQKENI. The CDR3 extends over 16 amino acids. Trimming took 3 bases from V and 0 from J, leaving 9 bases between them. The CDR3 sequence is CASSPSSRSYNSPLHF. The CDR3 DNA reads TGTGCCAGCTCACCTTCCAGCCGCTCCTATAATTCACCCCTCCACTTT.

The J gene is TRBJ2-7, the V gene TRBV28; TRBD2 aligns across 10 bases. The germline gives CDR1 MDHEN, CDR2 SYDVKM. There are 15 residues in the CDR3. Trimming removed 6 bases from V and 5 bases from J; junction bases left unmatched: 10. The CDR3 DNA follows: TGTGCCAGCAGAGGACTAGCGGCCCCCGGGAACGAGCAGTACGTC. Translated: CASRGLAAPGNEQYV.

The V call is TRBV6-1, the J call TRBJ1-2, with D possibly matching TRBD1 (5 bases). The CDR3 has 15 amino acids. Germline values: CDR1 MNHNS, CDR2 SASEGT. V lost 6 bases to trimming and J lost 13 bases, with 27 bases between them. The CDR3 sequence is CASRLDTILLWQGTF. The CDR3 region has the DNA TGTGCCAGCAGACTGGACACCATCCTACTATGGCAGGGCACCTTC.

The V gene is TRBV11-2, the J gene TRBJ1-3, with D hard to call. The CDR3 consists of 15 residues. Deletions cut 3 bases from V and 0 bases from J, with 9 bases between. Germline V gives CDR1 SGHAT, CDR2 FQNNGV. CDR3: CASSFHRLSGNTIYF. CDR3 in DNA: TGTGCCAGCAGCTTCCACAGACTCTCTGGAAACACCATATATTTT.

The V and J genes are TRBV12-3 or TRBV12-4 and TRBJ2-7, with 11 nucleotides matching TRBD1. V shed 3 bases and J 10 bases; nucleotides not matched to a gene: 2. The CDR3 runs to 12 residues. In nucleotides, the CDR3 is TGTGCCAGCAGTTTGGACAGGGGGCCTCAGTACGTC. Its protein product is CASSLDRGPQYV.

This sequence joins TRBV20-1 and TRBJ2-3; D gene uncertain. Trimming removed 1 base at V and 1 base at J, with 3 bases between. The CDR3 spans 12 residues. The germline gives CDR1 DFQATT, CDR2 SNEGSKA (reference sequence). The CDR3 protein is CSARARTDTQYF. The CDR3 DNA follows: TGCAGTGCTAGAGCACGCACAGATACGCAGTATTTT.

This clonotype has just a few counts. The chain joins TRBV11-1 to TRBJ2-1; D is possibly TRBD2 (5 bases). The germline V gene has CDR1 SGHAT and CDR2 FQDESV (reference sequence). This CDR3 contains 15 residues. Deletions cut 5 bases from V and 2 bases from J, with 13 bases between. CDR3 DNA: TGTGCCAGCAGCCCCCCGGGGTCTGCCTACAATGAGCAGTTCTTC. It codes for CASSPPGSAYNEQFF.

This clonotype appeared many times. This chain uses TRBV7-2 with TRBJ2-2; 8 bases fit TRBD2. Unmatched junction bases numbered 1, after V lost 0 bases and J lost 1 base. The CDR3 has 16 amino acids. In germline, CDR1 is SGHTA, CDR2 FQGNSA. The CDR3 DNA reads as TGTGCCAGCAGCTTAGCCCTAGCGGGGAACACCGGGGAGCTGTTTTTT. Protein product: CASSLALAGNTGELFF.

This chain connects TRBV20-1 to TRBJ2-5; 8 nucleotides agree with TRBD2. Trimming removed 7 bases from V and 1 base from J; junction bases left unmatched: 5. The CDR3 spans 13 residues. CDR1 and CDR2 (germline): DFQATT, SNEGSKA (reference sequence). CDR3 region: CSVSGGVQETQYF. CDR3 DNA: TGCAGTGTGAGCGGGGGAGTCCAAGAGACCCAGTACTTC.

V usage is TRBV11-2 and J usage is TRBJ2-3, with a possible D match to TRBD2 (5 bases). The CDR3 spans 12 residues. The V gene lost 6 bases and the J gene lost 6 bases, with 10 bases spanning the gap. The germline V gene has CDR1 SGHAT and CDR2 FQNNGV. CDR3 nucleotides: TGTGCCAGCAGATCCTCGGGGGATACGCAGTATTTT. Translated: CASRSSGDTQYF.

In its sample, this clonotype was seen a few times. The chain employs TRBV6-4 and TRBJ2-3, with D unclear. Germline V gene data show CDR1 as MRHNA and CDR2 as SNTAGT. The CDR3 extends over 11 amino acids. V dropped 8 bases and J dropped 2 bases, with 5 bases sitting between them. This CDR3 is CASHPTDTQYF. For the CDR3, the DNA is TGTGCCAGCCATCCCACAGATACGCAGTATTTT.

The chain joins TRBV4-1 to TRBJ1-2; the match to TRBD1 covers 7 bases. The CDR3 consists of 15 residues. The V segment lost 3 bases and the J segment 2 bases; nucleotides outside the gene matches: 6. The germline gives CDR1 MGHRA, CDR2 YSYEKL. This CDR3 reads CASSHPSDRNYGYTF. The CDR3 DNA reads TGCGCCAGCAGCCACCCATCGGACAGGAACTATGGCTACACCTTC.

The chain is built from TRBV20-1 and TRBJ2-3; TRBD1 is a possible D gene (6 bases). Trimming pared 6 bases from V and 1 base from J, leaving 14 bases between. CDR3 size: 14 residues. The germline CDR1 and CDR2 sequences are DFQATT and SNEGSKA (reference sequence). The CDR3 reads CSAAGVVGTDTQYF. The CDR3, as DNA: TGCAGTGCGGCAGGGGTGGTAGGCACAGATACGCAGTATTTT.

In its sample, this clonotype was seen a few times. V gene TRBV29-1 combines with J gene TRBJ1-2; TRBD1 matches 7 bases. CDR3 size: 12 residues. V shed 5 bases, J shed 4 bases, and the junction held 4 bases outside the gene matches. CDR1 is SQVTM, CDR2 ANQGSEA, per germline. Here the CDR3 DNA reads TGCAGCGTTTCAGGGGGAGGCTATGGCTACACCTTC. Amino acids: CSVSGGGYGYTF.

The chain uses TRBV6-2 or TRBV6-3 and TRBJ2-3; maybe TRBD1 (6 bases). The CDR3 length is 16 residues. Germline V CDR1 and CDR2: MNHEY, SVGEGT. V lost 6 bases, J lost 2 bases, and 18 bases lay in between. The CDR3 DNA reads as TGTGCCAGCAGACTACAGGGATGGTCGGCCACAGATACGCAGTATTTT. Its protein is CASRLQGWSATDTQYF.

This clonotype was observed many times. The chain is built from TRBV7-2 and TRBJ1-5, with TRBD1 as a possible D gene (5 bases). Germline values: CDR1 SGHTA, CDR2 FQGNSA. Deletions cut 3 bases from V and 6 bases from J, with 15 bases between. The CDR3 runs to 15 residues. The CDR3 is CASSFGGTRGQPQHF. CDR3 DNA: TGTGCCAGCAGCTTTGGGGGTACGAGGGGTCAGCCCCAGCATTTT.

In its sample, this clonotype was seen a few times. The V and J genes are TRBV7-3 and TRBJ2-1, with D tentatively TRBD2 (5 bases). V was pared by 5 bases and J by 3 bases, with 14 bases between. CDR3 length equals 15 residues. CDR1 SGHTA and CDR2 FQGTGA come from the germline V gene. The CDR3 nucleotides read TGTGCCAGCAGCCCGCAGCCCGGGGACTACAATGAGCAGTTCTTC. Protein product: CASSPQPGDYNEQFF.

V usage is TRBV20-1 and J usage is TRBJ1-4; no reliable D call. This CDR3 spans 14 amino acids. The germline V gene has CDR1 DFQATT and CDR2 SNEGSKA (reference sequence). Trimming cost V 5 bases and J 8 bases, with 18 bases left between them. The CDR3 loop reads CSAETQGIGEKLFF. The CDR3 DNA follows: TGCAGTGCTGAAACACAAGGGATAGGCGAAAAACTGTTTTTT.

The chain carries TRBV4-3 and TRBJ2-5; D not resolved. Trimming left V 0 bases short and J 2 bases short, with 7 bases between. Germline V lookup: CDR1 LGHNA, CDR2 YSLEER. The length of the CDR3 is 14 residues. The DNA of the CDR3 is TGCGCCAGCAGCCAAGAGAGGAGTCAAGAGACCCAGTACTTC. Protein: CASSQERSQETQYF.

In this sample, this clonotype turned up a few times. J is TRBJ1-3 and V is TRBV5-1; possible D gene TRBD1, 5 bases. Trimming left V 6 bases short and J 0 bases short, with 10 bases between. This CDR3 region has 14 residues. The germline CDR1 and CDR2 sequences are SGHRS and YFSETQ. The CDR3 nucleotides read TGCGCCAGCAACTCAGGGACCTCTGGAAACACCATATATTTT. This codes for CASNSGTSGNTIYF.

This clonotype appeared a few times. The chain recombines TRBV20-1 with TRBJ2-1, with D maybe TRBD1 (7 bases). In germline, CDR1 is DFQATT, CDR2 SNEGSKA (reference sequence). Trimming left V 2 bases short and J 0 bases short, with 14 bases between. The CDR3 sequence is 16 residues long. CDR3 bases: TGCAGTGCTAGACCACCAGGGGGGAGCTCCTACAATGAGCAGTTCTTC. Protein sequence: CSARPPGGSSYNEQFF.

This clonotype was counted ten times or more. J is TRBJ1-1 and V is TRBV7-3, with D possibly matching TRBD1 (6 bases). This CDR3 has 13 amino acids. Germline CDR1 is SGHTA and CDR2 is FQGTGA. V lost 7 bases and J lost 8, with 17 bases in between. The CDR3 DNA reads TGTGCCAGCAAGGATCCGGGGGCCCGGGAAGCTTTCTTT. Translating it yields CASKDPGAREAFF.